This T cell receptor beta chain was sequenced in a study of cytomegalovirus exposure and HLA in healthy donors. The study, taken as a whole, reports: Researchers reportedly found TCR beta sequences accurately predicted most subjects' HLA-A and HLA-B alleles.

The PCR had 60 Vbeta and 13 Jbeta primers. The table came from immunoSEQ multiplex PCR; TCRdb's copy has only in-frame clones and leaves some out. Of roughly 98,000 clones listed, around 73% are singletons. As concerns this clone: Its specificity is not known.

The TCR originated in a man in his forties in good health and CMV-seronegative. The specimen was PBMCs.

The CDR3 loop reads CASSEISGGREQFF. The CDR3 bases are TGTGCCAGCAGTGAAATTAGCGGGGGGCGTGAGCAGTTCTTC. The V gene is TRBV6-1, the J gene TRBJ2-1; 10 nucleotides agree with TRBD2. Germline CDR1 MNHNS, CDR2 SASEGT. Trimming removed 2 bases from V and 9 bases from J; junction bases left unmatched: 4. The CDR3 runs to 14 residues.